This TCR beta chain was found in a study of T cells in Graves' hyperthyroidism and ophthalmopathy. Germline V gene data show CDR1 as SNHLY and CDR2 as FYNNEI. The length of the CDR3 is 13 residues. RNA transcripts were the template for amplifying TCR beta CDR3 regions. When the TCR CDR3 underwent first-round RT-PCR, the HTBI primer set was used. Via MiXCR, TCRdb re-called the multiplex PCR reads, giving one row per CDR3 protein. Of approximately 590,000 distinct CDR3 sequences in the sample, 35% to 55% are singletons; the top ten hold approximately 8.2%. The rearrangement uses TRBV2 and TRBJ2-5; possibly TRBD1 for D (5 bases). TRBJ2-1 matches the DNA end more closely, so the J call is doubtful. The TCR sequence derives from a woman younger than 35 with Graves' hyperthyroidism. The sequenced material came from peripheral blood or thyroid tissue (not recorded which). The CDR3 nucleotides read TGTGCCAGCAGTGAACTCAGGGACAATGAGCAGTTCTTC. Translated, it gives CASSELRDNEQFF.